This T cell receptor (beta chain) was identified in a study of control samples from healthy donors and cancer patients. The CDR3 spans 15 residues. Trimming removed 5 bases from V and 6 bases from J; junction bases left unmatched: 11. Looked up from germline, CDR1 is SGHNT and CDR2 is YENEEA. Some clones are missing from TCRdb's copy, which holds only in-frame ones; the method was immunoSEQ multiplex PCR. The table lists approximately 70,000 clones, more than 75% of them singletons. This clone turned up a few times. The chain is built from TRBV11-3 and TRBJ2-7, with TRBD1 matching 9 bases. Sample: blood. The clonotype originates from a man in his fifties in good health. CDR3 protein: CASSPDRGGISEQYF. CDR3 sequence (DNA): TGTGCCAGCAGCCCCGACAGGGGGGGCATCTCCGAGCAGTACTTC.